The following is a TCR beta chain sequence with its context. Its antigen is still unknown. Base qualities are not provided; no much larger clone lies one nucleotide away. Participants in the prospective study were enrolled through a virtual design, were aged roughly 18 to 100 years, and lived in roughly 24 United States geographic areas. In the prospective study, cohorts were assigned on the basis of participant-reported clinical history obtained from a screening survey and a study questionnaire. Recovered participants in ImmuneRACE Cohort 3 were defined as having two consecutive negative NP/OP PCR tests, clearance from a healthcare professional, or resolution of symptoms. In the prospective study, mobile phlebotomists collected whole blood, serum and a nasopharyngeal or oropharyngeal swab from each participant. Additional blood draws and questionnaires over an approximately 2-month period could optionally be provided by prospective study participants. Before DNA extraction, prospective study blood samples were shipped either frozen or at room temperature.

TCRbeta CDR3 regions were amplified from genomic DNA by means of the immunoSEQ Assay, a bias-controlled multiplex PCR. In the original analysis: The number of nucleated cells in each sample was estimated by amplification of reference gene primers within the assay. To quantify the absolute abundance of each unique TCRbeta CDR3 rearrangement, sequence reads were collapsed and filtered. For each sample, productive Simpson clonality was calculated by taking the square root of Simpson's diversity index across productive rearrangements. Not all clones reach the TCRdb copy of this immuneACCESS table, which keeps in-frame sequences only. Checked studies attribute under half of the gap to unresolved V genes and leave the rest unexplained. Clone size and the V and J calls come from that table; the DNA yielded D and trimming. This sample gives under 250,000 clones in total; about 79% of them show up just once. In total, the top ten clones hold 3% to 4% of the sample.

The junction shows trimming of 0 bases on V and 10 bases on J, plus 16 bases between the germline ends. There are 15 amino acids in the CDR3, from cysteine to phenylalanine inclusive. Only the CDR3 part of the read is kept: 45 bases, read in frame from the first base. Looking up the germline V gene yields CDR1 SGDLS and CDR2 YYNGEE. The source of the sample is a study of blood T cell repertoires in COVID-19 (TCRdb year 2020). Looking at the study overall: The collaborator samples originated in the United States, Italy and Spain and spanned the acute and convalescent phases of COVID-19. The material from the prospective study consisted of cDNA or gDNA derived from T cells, B-cell-depleted T cells, or PBMCs. Deeply sampled blood TCRbeta repertoires from subjects exposed to, actively infected with, or recovered from COVID-19 were included in the dataset. A freely available public database, intended as a resource for researchers studying the immune response to SARS-CoV-2, is where the repertoires were released. The samples were drawn from two sources: the first 160 participants of the ongoing ImmuneRACE study, and 1,000 to 1,500 subjects contributed by 6 global collaborators. Nearly every sample came with metadata listing a de-identified subject ID, COVID-19 status, age in years and sex. Where available, HLA class I and class II types were obtained from metadata supplied by the sample provider rather than from assay-based typing.

General study outcomes and caveats: The quantity of clinical and demographic metadata differed by source and by participant and was supplied without curation.

The sample comprised PBMCs or T cells enriched from blood (not recorded which). The chain is made from TRBV9 and TRBJ1-4, and perhaps TRBD1 as D gene, on 6 matching bases. The clonotype was recovered from a woman aged 60-75 years who had recovered from COVID-19. The DNA reads as follows: TGTGCCAGCAGCGTAGATGGGGGGGCGCGAGGAAAACTGTTTTTT. Its protein product is CASSVDGGARGKLFF.